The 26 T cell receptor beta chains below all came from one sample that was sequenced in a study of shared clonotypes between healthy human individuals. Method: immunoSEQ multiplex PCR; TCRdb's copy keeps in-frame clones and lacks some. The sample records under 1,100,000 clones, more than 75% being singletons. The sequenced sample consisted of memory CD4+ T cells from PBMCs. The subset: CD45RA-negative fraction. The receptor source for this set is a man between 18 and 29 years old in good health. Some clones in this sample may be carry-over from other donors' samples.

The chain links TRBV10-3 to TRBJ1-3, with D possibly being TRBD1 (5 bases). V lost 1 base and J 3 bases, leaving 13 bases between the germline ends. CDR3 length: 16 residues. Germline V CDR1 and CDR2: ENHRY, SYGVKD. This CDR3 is CAISEWGGLSGNTIYF. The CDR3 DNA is TGTGCCATCAGTGAGTGGGGGGGTCTAAGTGGAAACACCATATATTTT.

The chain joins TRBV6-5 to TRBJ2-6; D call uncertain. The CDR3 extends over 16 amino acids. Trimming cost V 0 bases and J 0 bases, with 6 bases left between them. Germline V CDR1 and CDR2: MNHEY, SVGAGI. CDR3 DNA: TGTGCCAGCAGTTACTCAGCAGGCTCTGGGGCCAACGTCCTGACTTTC. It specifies CASSYSAGSGANVLTF.

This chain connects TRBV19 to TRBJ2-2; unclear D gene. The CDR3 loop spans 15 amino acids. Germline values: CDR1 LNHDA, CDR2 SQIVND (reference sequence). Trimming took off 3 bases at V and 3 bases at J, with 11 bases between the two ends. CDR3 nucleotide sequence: TGTGCCAGTAGTATTCGAGGCGGAGACACCGGGGAGCTGTTTTTT. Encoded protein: CASSIRGGDTGELFF.

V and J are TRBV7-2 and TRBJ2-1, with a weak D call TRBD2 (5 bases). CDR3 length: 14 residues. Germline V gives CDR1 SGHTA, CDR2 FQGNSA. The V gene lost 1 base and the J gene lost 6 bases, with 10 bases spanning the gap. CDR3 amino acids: CASSLGGPSNEQFF. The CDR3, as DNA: TGTGCCAGCAGCTTAGGAGGGCCTAGCAATGAGCAGTTCTTC.

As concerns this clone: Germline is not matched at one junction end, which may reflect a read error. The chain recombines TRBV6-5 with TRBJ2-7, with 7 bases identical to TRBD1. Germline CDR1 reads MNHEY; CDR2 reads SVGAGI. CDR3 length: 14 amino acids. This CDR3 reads CASGYRQGEDEQYF. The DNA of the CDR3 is TGTGCCAGCGGTTATAGACAGGGAGAGGACGAGCAGTACTTC.

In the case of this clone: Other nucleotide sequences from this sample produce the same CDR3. The CDR3, as DNA: TGTGCCAGCAGTTTAGTGGGCAACTATGGCTACACCTTC. Translating gives CASSLVGNYGYTF. The chain employs TRBV28 and TRBJ1-2; D unclear. CDR3 length: 13 amino acids. CDR1 and CDR2 from the germline V gene are MDHEN and SYDVKM. The V end lost 2 bases, the J end lost 2 bases, and 6 bases lay between the germline ends.

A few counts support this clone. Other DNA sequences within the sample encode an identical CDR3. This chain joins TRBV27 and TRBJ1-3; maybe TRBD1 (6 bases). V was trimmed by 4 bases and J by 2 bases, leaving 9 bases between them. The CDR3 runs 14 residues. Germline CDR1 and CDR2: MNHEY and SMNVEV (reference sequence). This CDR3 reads CASSSGAAGNTIYF. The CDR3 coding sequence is TGTGCCAGCAGTTCGGGGGCGGCTGGAAACACCATATATTTT.

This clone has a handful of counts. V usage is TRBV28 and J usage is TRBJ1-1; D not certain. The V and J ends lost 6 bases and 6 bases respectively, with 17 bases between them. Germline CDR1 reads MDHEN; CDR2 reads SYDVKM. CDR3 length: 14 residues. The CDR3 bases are TGTGCCAGCAGCCTATGGGGTCCCCTCGCTGAAGCTTTCTTT. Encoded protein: CASSLWGPLAEAFF.

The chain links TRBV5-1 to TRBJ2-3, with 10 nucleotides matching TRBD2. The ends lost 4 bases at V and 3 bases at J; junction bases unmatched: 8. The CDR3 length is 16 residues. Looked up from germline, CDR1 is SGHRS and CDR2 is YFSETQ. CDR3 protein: CASSPGEREGTDTQYF. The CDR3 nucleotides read TGCGCCAGCAGCCCTGGTGAGCGGGAGGGGACAGATACGCAGTATTTT.

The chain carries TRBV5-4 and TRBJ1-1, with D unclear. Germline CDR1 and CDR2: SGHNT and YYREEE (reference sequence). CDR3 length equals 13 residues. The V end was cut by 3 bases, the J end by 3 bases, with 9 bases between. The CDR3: CASSYPPHTEAFF. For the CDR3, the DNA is TGTGCCAGCAGCTACCCTCCGCACACTGAAGCTTTCTTT.

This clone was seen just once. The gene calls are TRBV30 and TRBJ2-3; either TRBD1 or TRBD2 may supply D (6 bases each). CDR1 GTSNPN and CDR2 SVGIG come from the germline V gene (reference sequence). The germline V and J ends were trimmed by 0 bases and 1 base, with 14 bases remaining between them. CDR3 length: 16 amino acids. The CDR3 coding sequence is TGTGCCTGGAGTGTAGGGGGGTTGATCGGCACAGATACGCAGTATTTT. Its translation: CAWSVGGLIGTDTQYF.

The CDR3 DNA is TGTGCCAGCAGTGAATCTACGGGACCCTCCTACAATGAGCAGTTCTTC. Amino acids: CASSESTGPSYNEQFF. This chain joins TRBV25-1 and TRBJ2-1; D is possibly TRBD1 or TRBD2 (5 bases each). There are 16 residues in the CDR3. Between the trimmed V and J ends, which lost 1 base and 0 bases, there was a span of 10 bases. Germline V lookup: CDR1 MGHDK, CDR2 SYGVNS.

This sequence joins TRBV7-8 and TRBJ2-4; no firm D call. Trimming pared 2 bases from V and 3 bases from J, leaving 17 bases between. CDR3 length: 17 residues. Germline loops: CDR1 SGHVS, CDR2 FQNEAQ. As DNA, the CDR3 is TGTGCCAGCAGCTTAACAATTTCCCCTTTGAGCAAAAACATTCAGTACTTC. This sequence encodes CASSLTISPLSKNIQYF. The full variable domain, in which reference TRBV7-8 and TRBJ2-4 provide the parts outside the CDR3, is GAGVSQSPRYKVAKRGQDVALRCDPISGHVSLFWYQQALGQGPEFLTYFQNEAQLDKSGLPSDRFFAERPEGSVSTLKIQRTQQEDSAVYLCASSLTISPLSKNIQYFGAGTRLSVL.

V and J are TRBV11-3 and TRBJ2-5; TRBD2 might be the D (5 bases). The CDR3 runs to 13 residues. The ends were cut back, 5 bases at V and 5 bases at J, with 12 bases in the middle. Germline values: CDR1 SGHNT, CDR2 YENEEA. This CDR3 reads CASSQRFAETQYF. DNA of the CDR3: TGTGCCAGCAGCCAGCGGTTTGCGGAGACCCAGTACTTC.

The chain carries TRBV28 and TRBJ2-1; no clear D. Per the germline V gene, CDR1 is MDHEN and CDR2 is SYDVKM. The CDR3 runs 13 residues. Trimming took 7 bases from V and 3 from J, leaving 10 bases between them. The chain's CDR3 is CASIPGVYNEQFF. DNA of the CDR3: TGTGCCAGCATCCCCGGAGTCTACAATGAGCAGTTCTTC.

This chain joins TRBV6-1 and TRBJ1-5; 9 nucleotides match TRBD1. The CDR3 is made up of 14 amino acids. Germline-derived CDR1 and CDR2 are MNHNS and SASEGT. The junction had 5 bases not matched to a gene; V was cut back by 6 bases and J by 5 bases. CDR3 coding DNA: TGTGCCAGCAGCGCCACAGGGGGCGATCAGCCCCAGCATTTT. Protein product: CASSATGGDQPQHF.

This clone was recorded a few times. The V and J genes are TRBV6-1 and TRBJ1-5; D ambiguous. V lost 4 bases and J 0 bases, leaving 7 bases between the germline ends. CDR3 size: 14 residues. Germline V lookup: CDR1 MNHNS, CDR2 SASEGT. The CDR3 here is CASSGGNSNQPQHF. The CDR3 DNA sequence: TGTGCCAGCAGTGGGGGTAATAGCAATCAGCCCCAGCATTTT.

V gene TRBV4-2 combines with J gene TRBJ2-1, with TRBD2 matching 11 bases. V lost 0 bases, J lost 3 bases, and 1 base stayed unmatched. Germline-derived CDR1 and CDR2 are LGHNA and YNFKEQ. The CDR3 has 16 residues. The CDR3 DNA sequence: TGTGCCAGCAGCCAAGAAACTAGCGGGAGCTACAATGAGCAGTTCTTC. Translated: CASSQETSGSYNEQFF.

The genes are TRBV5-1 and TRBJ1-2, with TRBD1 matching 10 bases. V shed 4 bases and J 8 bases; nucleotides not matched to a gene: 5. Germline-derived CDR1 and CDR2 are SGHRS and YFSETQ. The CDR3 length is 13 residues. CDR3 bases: TGCGCCAGCAGCCGGGACAGGGGCTCCGGCTACACCTTC. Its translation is CASSRDRGSGYTF.

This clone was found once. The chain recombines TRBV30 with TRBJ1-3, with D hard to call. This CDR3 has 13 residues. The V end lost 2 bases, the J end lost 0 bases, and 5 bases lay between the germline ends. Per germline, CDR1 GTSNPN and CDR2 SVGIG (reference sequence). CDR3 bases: TGTGCCTGGAGTCCCTTCTCTGGAAACACCATATATTTT. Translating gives CAWSPFSGNTIYF.

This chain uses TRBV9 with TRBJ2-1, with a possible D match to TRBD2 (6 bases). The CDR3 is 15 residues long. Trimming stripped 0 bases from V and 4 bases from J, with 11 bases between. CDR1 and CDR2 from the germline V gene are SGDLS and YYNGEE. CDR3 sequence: CASSVGAGTYNEQFF. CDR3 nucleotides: TGTGCCAGCAGCGTAGGGGCGGGAACATACAATGAGCAGTTCTTC. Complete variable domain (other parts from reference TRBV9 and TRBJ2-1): DSGVTQTPKHLITATGQRVTLRCSPRSGDLSVYWYQQSLDQGLQFLIQYYNGEERAKGNILERFSAQQFPDLHSELNLSSLELGDSALYFCASSVGAGTYNEQFFGPGTRLTVL.

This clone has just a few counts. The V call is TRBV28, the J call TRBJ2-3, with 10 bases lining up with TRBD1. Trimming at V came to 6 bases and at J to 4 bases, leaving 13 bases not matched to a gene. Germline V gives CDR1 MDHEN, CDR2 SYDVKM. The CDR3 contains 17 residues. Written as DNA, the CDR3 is TGTGCCAGCAGCCCGGGACAGGGGAGGGCAGGGTCAGATACGCAGTATTTT. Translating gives CASSPGQGRAGSDTQYF.

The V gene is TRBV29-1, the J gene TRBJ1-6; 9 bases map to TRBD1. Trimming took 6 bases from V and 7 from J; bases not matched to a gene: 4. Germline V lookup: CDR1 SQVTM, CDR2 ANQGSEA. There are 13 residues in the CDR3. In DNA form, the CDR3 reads TGCAGCGTGGGGACAGGGAGGAATTCACCCCTCCACTTT. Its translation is CSVGTGRNSPLHF.

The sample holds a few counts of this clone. CDR3 bases: TGCAGCGTTGGGCCCCAGGGTGAGACCCAGTACTTC. It is translated as CSVGPQGETQYF. This chain joins TRBV29-1 and TRBJ2-5, with D possibly being TRBD1 (5 bases). Germline CDR1 reads SQVTM; CDR2 reads ANQGSEA. The CDR3 totals 12 residues. Trimming left V 4 bases short and J 5 bases short, with 11 bases between.

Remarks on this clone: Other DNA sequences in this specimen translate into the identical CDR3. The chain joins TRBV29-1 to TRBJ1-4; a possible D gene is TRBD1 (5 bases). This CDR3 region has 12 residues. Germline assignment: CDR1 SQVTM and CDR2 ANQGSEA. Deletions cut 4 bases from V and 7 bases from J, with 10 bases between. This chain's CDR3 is CSVGRGGEKLFF. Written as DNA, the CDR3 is TGCAGCGTTGGAAGGGGTGGTGAAAAACTGTTTTTT.

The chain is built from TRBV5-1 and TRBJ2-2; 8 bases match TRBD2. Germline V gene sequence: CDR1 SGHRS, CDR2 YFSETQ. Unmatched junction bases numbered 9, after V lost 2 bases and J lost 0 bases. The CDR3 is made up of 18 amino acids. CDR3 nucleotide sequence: TGCGCCAGCAGCTTTAGCGGGACCGGATCAACGAACACCGGGGAGCTGTTTTTT. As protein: CASSFSGTGSTNTGELFF.